This entry lists 19 T cell receptor beta chains sequenced from one sample in a study of blood T cell repertoires in COVID-19. Method: immunoSEQ multiplex PCR; TCRdb's copy keeps in-frame clones and lacks some. The data hold some 150,000 clones, with 85% to 90% observed a single time. Sequencing input: peripheral blood. Every receptor here comes from a woman aged 60 to 75 with acute or convalescent COVID-19.

This clone has just a few counts. The V gene is TRBV28, the J gene TRBJ2-5; 10 bases match TRBD1. This CDR3 has 16 residues. The J segment lost 0 bases and the V segment lost 4 bases, leaving 5 bases of the junction unmatched. Germline CDR1 is MDHEN and CDR2 is SYDVKM. This CDR3 is CASSSGQGGNQETQYF. The CDR3, as DNA: TGTGCCAGCAGTTCAGGACAGGGGGGTAACCAAGAGACCCAGTACTTC.

V is TRBV11-2 and J is TRBJ1-2, with 8 bases aligning to TRBD1. Germline V gene lookup returns CDR1 SGHAT and CDR2 FQNNGV. The CDR3 is made up of 15 amino acids. Losses at the gene ends were 5 bases for V and 9 bases for J; bases not matched to a gene: 14. CDR3 DNA sequence: TGTGCCAGCAGCGGTAGACTGACAGGGGTAATTAGCTACACCTTC. As protein: CASSGRLTGVISYTF.

This chain connects TRBV3-1 (or the pseudogene TRBV3-2) to TRBJ2-7; TRBD2 agrees at 9 bases. The CDR3 runs to 14 residues. From germline, CDR1 is LGHDT and CDR2 YNNKEL (reference sequence). With 1 base clipped from V and 3 bases from J, the junction kept 1 base outside the gene matches. As DNA, the CDR3 is TGTGCCAGCAGCCAAGGACTAGCGGTCTACGAGCAGTACTTC. Its protein product is CASSQGLAVYEQYF.

The chain employs TRBV2 and TRBJ1-1; D call uncertain. CDR3 length equals 15 residues. Germline V gives CDR1 SNHLY, CDR2 FYNNEI. Trimming left V 2 bases short and J 1 base short, with 11 bases between. This chain's CDR3 is CASSEPGGQNTEAFF. As DNA, the CDR3 is TGTGCCAGCAGTGAACCTGGTGGGCAGAACACTGAAGCTTTCTTT.

The V and J genes are TRBV27 and TRBJ2-1; 7 nucleotides agree with TRBD1. V dropped 7 bases and J dropped 6; count of bases not matched to a gene: 6. Germline loops: CDR1 MNHEY, CDR2 SMNVEV (reference sequence). This CDR3 region has 13 residues. The DNA for the CDR3 is TGTGCCAGCACAGGGGGTGGGGGCAATGAGCAGTTCTTC. Amino acids: CASTGGGGNEQFF.

The chain uses TRBV24-1 and TRBJ1-1; TRBD1 matches 9 bases. The CDR3 consists of 14 residues. V lost 9 bases and J lost 1; bases outside the gene matches: 5. Per germline, CDR1 KGHDR and CDR2 SFDVKD. The CDR3 DNA is TGTGCCACCCAAGCGGGACAGGGGAACACTGAAGCTTTCTTT. Its protein product is CATQAGQGNTEAFF.

The chain couples TRBV5-1 to TRBJ2-1; the D gene is possibly TRBD1 (5 bases). CDR1 is SGHRS and CDR2 is YFSETQ in the germline V gene. The CDR3 is 15 amino acids. V gave up 6 bases and J gave up 7 bases, with 20 bases separating them. The CDR3 coding sequence is TGCGCCAGCAATCTTGGAGAACAGGTCAGGAATGAGCAGTTCTTC. Encoded protein: CASNLGEQVRNEQFF.

About this clone itself: Other DNA sequences of this sample code for an identical CDR3. This chain's CDR3 is CASNQIAGTFYEQYF. CDR3 sequence (DNA): TGTGCCAGCAACCAAATAGCGGGGACTTTCTACGAGCAGTACTTC. V and J are TRBV5-5 and TRBJ2-7; 8 bases agree with TRBD2. The CDR3 has 15 amino acids. The V segment lost 6 bases and the J segment 3 bases; nucleotides outside the gene matches: 11. Germline V gene lookup returns CDR1 SGHKS and CDR2 YYEKEE (reference sequence).

The chain has TRBV19 and TRBJ1-6, with TRBD1 matching 8 bases. V lost 6 bases, J lost 11 bases, and 15 bases stayed unmatched. CDR1 and CDR2 (germline): LNHDA, SQIVND (reference sequence). This CDR3 spans 16 amino acids. The CDR3 loop is CASSTGGGGFTPPLHF. The CDR3, as DNA: TGTGCCAGTAGCACAGGGGGAGGGGGATTTACGCCACCCCTCCACTTT.

This clone has just a few counts. The chain employs TRBV19 and TRBJ1-5, with unresolved D. Trimming removed 4 bases from V and 7 bases from J, with 11 bases in between. The CDR3 loop spans 13 amino acids. Germline CDR1 is LNHDA and CDR2 is SQIVND (reference sequence). CDR3 nucleotide sequence: TGTGCCAGTAGTACTGTCACCCAGCAGCCCCAGCATTTT. It is translated as CASSTVTQQPQHF. Full variable domain (missing parts from reference TRBV19 and TRBJ1-5): DGGITQSPKYLFRKEGQNVTLSCEQNLNHDAMYWYRQDPGQGLRLIYYSQIVNDFQKGDIAEGYSVSREKKESFPLTVTSAQKNPTAFYLCASSTVTQQPQHFGDGTRLSIL.

This clone appeared a few times. The chain links TRBV7-9 to TRBJ1-2; TRBD1 aligns across 9 bases. The CDR3 has 15 amino acids. Trimming took 1 base from V and 6 from J; bases not matched to a gene: 6. Germline values: CDR1 SEHNR, CDR2 FQNEAQ (reference sequence). The CDR3: CASSLGTGVRNGYTF. The CDR3 nucleotides are TGTGCCAGCAGCTTAGGGACAGGGGTGCGGAATGGCTACACCTTC.

Written as DNA, the CDR3 is TGCGCCAGCAGCCCCGGGGGGCCCGCTGAAGCTTTCTTT. Residues: CASSPGGPAEAFF. The V and J genes are TRBV5-1 and TRBJ1-1; D might be TRBD1 (6 bases). Trimming removed 4 bases at V and 6 bases at J, with 13 bases between. The CDR3 totals 13 residues. CDR1 is SGHRS, CDR2 YFSETQ, per germline.

The chain combines TRBV5-1 with TRBJ1-6; D is unresolved. The V end was cut by 5 bases, the J end by 8 bases, with 17 bases between. Germline lookup yields CDR1 SGHRS and CDR2 YFSETQ. CDR3 length: 15 residues. Here the CDR3 reads CASRRSWGADSPLHF. The CDR3 DNA follows: TGCGCCAGCAGAAGGTCATGGGGAGCCGATTCACCCCTCCACTTT.

This sequence joins TRBV9 and TRBJ1-2; unclear D gene. Trimming took 0 bases from V and 3 from J, leaving 15 bases between them. This CDR3 is built from 16 residues. From germline, CDR1 is SGDLS and CDR2 YYNGEE. This CDR3 is CASSVGPGHRDYGYTF. The DNA of the CDR3 is TGTGCCAGCAGCGTAGGCCCCGGTCATCGGGACTATGGCTACACCTTC.

This clone was seen a single time. The CDR3 reads CASSQQRGLETQYF. In DNA form, the CDR3 reads TGTGCCAGCAGCCAACAACGGGGTCTTGAGACCCAGTACTTC. The gene calls are TRBV3-1 (or the pseudogene TRBV3-2) and TRBJ2-5; weak D call: TRBD2 (5 bases). Germline V lookup: CDR1 LGHDT, CDR2 YNNKEL (reference sequence). Trimming stripped 2 bases from V and 5 bases from J, with 12 bases between. This CDR3 contains 14 residues.

V and J are TRBV29-1 and TRBJ2-1, with 9 bases matching TRBD1. The germline V gene has CDR1 SQVTM and CDR2 ANQGSEA. The CDR3 extends over 14 amino acids. V shed 4 bases and J 7 bases; nucleotides not matched to a gene: 8. Written as DNA, the CDR3 is TGCAGCGTTGTGGGAGGACAGGGGAGGAATGAGCAGTTCTTC. It encodes CSVVGGQGRNEQFF.

The chain is built from TRBV28 and TRBJ1-5, with TRBD1 as a possible D gene (5 bases). Germline assignment: CDR1 MDHEN and CDR2 SYDVKM. The CDR3 spans 11 residues. The V end lost 8 bases, the J end lost 11 bases, and 13 bases lay between the germline ends. Here the CDR3 reads CASWQEGAQHF. The DNA of the CDR3 is TGTGCCAGCTGGCAAGAAGGGGCCCAGCATTTT.

The CDR3, as DNA: TGTGCCAGTAGTATTCCAGTCAACTCTGGGGCCAACGTCCTGACTTTC. Translating gives CASSIPVNSGANVLTF. This sequence joins TRBV19 and TRBJ2-6; no clear D. There are 16 residues in the CDR3. CDR1 is LNHDA, CDR2 SQIVND, per germline (reference sequence). V lost 3 bases, J lost 0 bases, and 9 bases lay in between.

V and J are TRBV30 and TRBJ1-1, with D hard to call. CDR1 GTSNPN and CDR2 SVGIG come from the germline V gene (reference sequence). The CDR3 consists of 11 residues. V was trimmed by 4 bases and J by 5 bases, leaving 8 bases between them. As DNA, the CDR3 is TGTGCCTGGACCCCTCAGACTGAAGCTTTCTTT. Its translation is CAWTPQTEAFF.